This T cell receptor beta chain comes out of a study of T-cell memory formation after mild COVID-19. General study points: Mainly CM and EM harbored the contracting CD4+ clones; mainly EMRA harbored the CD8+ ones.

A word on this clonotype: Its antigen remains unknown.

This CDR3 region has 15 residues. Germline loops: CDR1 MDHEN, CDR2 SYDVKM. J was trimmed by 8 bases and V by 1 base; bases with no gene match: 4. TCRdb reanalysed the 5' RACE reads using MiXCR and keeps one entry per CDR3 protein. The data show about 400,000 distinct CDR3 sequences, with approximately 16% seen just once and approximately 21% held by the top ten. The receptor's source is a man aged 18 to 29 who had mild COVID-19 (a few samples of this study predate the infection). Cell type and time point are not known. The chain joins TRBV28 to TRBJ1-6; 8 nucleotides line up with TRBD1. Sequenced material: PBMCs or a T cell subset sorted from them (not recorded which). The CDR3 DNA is TGTGCCAGCAGTTTATCCAGGGGGCTTGATTCACCCCTCCACTTT. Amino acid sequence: CASSLSRGLDSPLHF.